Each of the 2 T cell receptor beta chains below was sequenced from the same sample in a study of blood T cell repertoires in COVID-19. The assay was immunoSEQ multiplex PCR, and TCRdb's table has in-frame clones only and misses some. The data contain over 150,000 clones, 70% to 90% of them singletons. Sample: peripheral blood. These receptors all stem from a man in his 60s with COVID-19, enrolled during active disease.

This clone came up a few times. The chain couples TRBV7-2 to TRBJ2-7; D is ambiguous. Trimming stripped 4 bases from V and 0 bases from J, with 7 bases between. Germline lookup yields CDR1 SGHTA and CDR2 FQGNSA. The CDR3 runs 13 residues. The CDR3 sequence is CASSSYNSYEQYF. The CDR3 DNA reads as TGTGCCAGCAGCTCTTATAACTCCTACGAGCAGTACTTC.

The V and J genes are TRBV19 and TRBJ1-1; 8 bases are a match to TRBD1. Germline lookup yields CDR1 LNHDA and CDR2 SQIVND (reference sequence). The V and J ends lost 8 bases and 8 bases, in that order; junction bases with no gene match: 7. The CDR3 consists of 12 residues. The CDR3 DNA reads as TGTGCCAGTCAGGGGGCCCCCACGGAAGCTTTCTTT. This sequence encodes CASQGAPTEAFF.